This T cell receptor (beta chain) derives from a study of T cell responses to AZD1222 COVID-19 vaccine. Study-level background: It was second doses at about 4 or about 12 weeks that were pooled. Study-wide results and caveats: Spike was spanned by vaccine-associated CD4 TCRs, which were dominant at 160-218 and 743-854. Of the AZD1222 recipients, only five to seven were seropositive at baseline.

Libraries were prepared by immunoSEQ multiplex PCR; TCRdb keeps only in-frame clonotypes and omits some of them. In the table there are 100,000 to 150,000 clones, approximately 90% of which are singletons. As regards this clone: What it recognizes is unknown.

V was shortened by 2 bases and J by 4 bases, with 15 bases between the two germline ends. This CDR3 spans 16 amino acids. Germline CDR1 reads MNHEY; CDR2 reads SMNVEV (reference sequence). The chain recombines TRBV27 with TRBJ2-1; TRBD2 is a possible D gene (5 bases). The source of this sequence is an adult in good health. Sequences were derived from peripheral blood, sampled on day 0 of AZD1222 vaccination. CDR3 protein: CASSLGGSSPYNEQFF. The CDR3 DNA follows: TGTGCCAGCAGTTTAGGTGGGAGTAGTCCGTACAATGAGCAGTTCTTC.